Presented here are 29 T cell receptor beta chains from one specimen sequenced in a study of T cell responses to AZD1222 COVID-19 vaccine. Some clones are missing from TCRdb's copy, which holds only in-frame ones; the method was immunoSEQ multiplex PCR. The data show 43,000 or so clones, about nine tenths seen once. The starting material was peripheral blood, obtained 28 days after the second AZD1222 dose. These receptors were obtained from an adult who received the AZD1222 COVID-19 vaccine.

The chain employs TRBV6-2 or TRBV6-3 and TRBJ1-2; perhaps TRBD1 as D (5 bases). Per germline, CDR1 MNHEY and CDR2 SVGEGT. The CDR3 consists of 14 residues. Trimming shortened V by 2 bases and J by 7 bases, and 14 bases separated the two germline ends. The CDR3 spells CASSYPGTSGGYTF. In DNA form, the CDR3 reads TGTGCCAGCAGTTACCCAGGGACCTCCGGTGGCTACACCTTC.

This clone was seen more than once but under ten times. The chain has TRBV13 and TRBJ1-5, with D unclear. The germline V gene has CDR1 PRHDT and CDR2 FYEKMQ (reference sequence). This CDR3 contains 15 residues. The ends were cut back, 0 bases at V and 3 bases at J, with 9 bases in the middle. CDR3 coding DNA: TGTGCCAGCAGCTTAGGGCAGGCCTACAATCAGCCCCAGCATTTT. This codes for CASSLGQAYNQPQHF.

V gene TRBV9 combines with J gene TRBJ1-6; no firm D call. The CDR3 is made up of 15 amino acids. V shed 4 bases and J shed 5 bases, with 13 bases lying between them. Germline loops: CDR1 SGDLS, CDR2 YYNGEE. Here the CDR3 reads CASSPLGADNSPLHF. CDR3 nucleotide sequence: TGTGCCAGCAGCCCCCTCGGAGCGGATAATTCACCCCTCCACTTT. The variable domain in full, completed from reference TRBV9 and TRBJ1-6, reads DSGVTQTPKHLITATGQRVTLRCSPRSGDLSVYWYQQSLDQGLQFLIQYYNGEERAKGNILERFSAQQFPDLHSELNLSSLELGDSALYFCASSPLGADNSPLHFGNGTRLTVT.

V is TRBV28 and J is TRBJ2-3; D is perhaps TRBD2 (6 bases). CDR1 and CDR2 from the germline V gene are MDHEN and SYDVKM. The CDR3 length is 12 residues. Trimming stripped 7 bases from V and 6 bases from J, with 11 bases between. The CDR3 sequence is CASTSGVDTQYF. The CDR3 bases are TGTGCCAGCACGTCGGGGGTGGATACGCAGTATTTT.

This clone has just one count. The rearrangement uses TRBV7-9 and TRBJ1-1, with TRBD1 matching 10 bases. Germline trimming cut 5 bases from V and 4 bases from J; bases unmatched to any gene: 7. CDR3 length equals 15 residues. Germline V gives CDR1 SEHNR, CDR2 FQNEAQ (reference sequence). As DNA, the CDR3 is TGTGCCAGCAGCCATGACAGGGGGCGCGTCACTGAAGCTTTCTTT. It translates to CASSHDRGRVTEAFF.

The chain links TRBV5-1 to TRBJ1-4; D is uncertain. The CDR3 runs to 13 residues. CDR1 and CDR2 from the germline V gene are SGHRS and YFSETQ. V lost 4 bases to trimming and J lost 8 bases, with 12 bases between them. The CDR3 DNA reads TGCGCCAGCAGCAAGAGCTTGGGGGAAAAACTGTTTTTT. Translated, it gives CASSKSLGEKLFF.

The chain uses TRBV7-8 and TRBJ1-1, with 9 bases fitting TRBD1. V was clipped by 5 bases and J by 2 bases; unmatched bases: 6. This CDR3 contains 15 residues. CDR1 and CDR2 (germline): SGHVS, FQNEAQ. This CDR3 is CASSPGQGYNTEAFF. The DNA for the CDR3 is TGTGCCAGCAGCCCGGGACAGGGCTATAACACTGAAGCTTTCTTT.

The sample holds one count of this clone. The chain is built from TRBV12-3 or TRBV12-4 and TRBJ1-1; TRBD1 is a possible D gene (5 bases). V was shortened by 3 bases and J by 11 bases, with 13 bases between the two germline ends. The CDR3 consists of 12 residues. The CDR3 protein is CASSFQGVRAFF. The CDR3 region has the DNA TGTGCCAGCAGTTTTCAGGGCGTAAGGGCTTTCTTT.

J is TRBJ1-2 and V is TRBV3-1 (or the pseudogene TRBV3-2); TRBD1 is a possible D gene (6 bases). Germline CDR1 and CDR2: LGHDT and YNNKEL (reference sequence). There are 14 residues in the CDR3. Trimming removed 6 bases at V and 4 bases at J, with 15 bases between. As DNA, the CDR3 is TGTGCCAGCAGGCGCACAGGGAGTGGCTATGGCTACACCTTC. Its translation: CASRRTGSGYGYTF.

The J gene is TRBJ1-3, the V gene TRBV19, with D possibly being TRBD1 (6 bases). Germline V lookup: CDR1 LNHDA, CDR2 SQIVND (reference sequence). This CDR3 is 14 amino acids long. Deletions cut 0 bases from V and 5 bases from J, with 8 bases between. CDR3 bases: TGTGCCAGTAGTATAGAAGGACAGCGAAACACCATATATTTT. Its translation is CASSIEGQRNTIYF.

The chain carries TRBV19 and TRBJ1-4; 7 nucleotides agree with TRBD1. V shed 5 bases and J 6 bases; nucleotides not matched to a gene: 6. The CDR3 length is 14 residues. Germline CDR1 LNHDA, CDR2 SQIVND (reference sequence). The CDR3 spells CASSPGQRYEKLFF. CDR3 nucleotide sequence: TGTGCCAGTAGTCCGGGACAGAGGTATGAAAAACTGTTTTTT. The entire variable domain, with the rest obtained from reference TRBV19 and TRBJ1-4, is as follows: DGGITQSPKYLFRKEGQNVTLSCEQNLNHDAMYWYRQDPGQGLRLIYYSQIVNDFQKGDIAEGYSVSREKKESFPLTVTSAQKNPTAFYLCASSPGQRYEKLFFGSGTQLSVL.

The rearrangement joins TRBV2 to TRBJ2-7; 9 positions match TRBD1. This CDR3 contains 15 residues. Germline CDR1 and CDR2: SNHLY and FYNNEI. V gave up 2 bases and J gave up 6 bases; unmatched junction bases: 8. CDR3 loop: CASSETGTGSGEQYF. DNA of the CDR3: TGTGCCAGCAGTGAAACCGGGACAGGGTCCGGCGAGCAGTACTTC.

This chain connects TRBV15 to TRBJ2-2, with D perhaps matching TRBD1 (5 bases). The CDR3 spans 14 residues. The germline CDR1 and CDR2 sequences are LNHNV and YYDKDF (reference sequence). Trimming cost V 1 base and J 3 bases, with 6 bases left between them. The CDR3 region has the DNA TGTGCCACCAGCAGAGGGGGCTACACCGGGGAGCTGTTTTTT. Protein product: CATSRGGYTGELFF.

This rearrangement joins TRBV30 to TRBJ2-1, with 12 positions matching TRBD2. The CDR3 has 15 residues. The J segment lost 2 bases and the V segment lost 5 bases, leaving 4 bases of the junction unmatched. Germline values: CDR1 GTSNPN, CDR2 SVGIG (reference sequence). In DNA, the CDR3 is TGTGCCTGGGGATGGACTAGCGGGGCCTACAATGAGCAGTTCTTC. Residues: CAWGWTSGAYNEQFF.

This chain uses TRBV20-1 with TRBJ2-7; D is undetermined. The CDR3 extends over 11 amino acids. V was trimmed by 3 bases and J by 1 base, leaving 4 bases between them. Per germline, CDR1 DFQATT and CDR2 SNEGSKA (reference sequence). The CDR3 reads CSASLSYEQYF. CDR3 coding DNA: TGCAGTGCTAGTCTGTCCTACGAGCAGTACTTC.

This clone is a singleton in its sample. The rearrangement joins TRBV11-2 to TRBJ1-2, with D possibly matching TRBD1 (5 bases). Germline assignment: CDR1 SGHAT and CDR2 FQNNGV. The CDR3 extends over 15 amino acids. With 5 bases removed from V and 4 bases from J, the gap between germline ends came to 17 bases. This CDR3 reads CASSLKAGEGYGYTF. CDR3 nucleotides: TGTGCCAGCAGCCTAAAGGCGGGGGAGGGCTATGGCTACACCTTC. The complete variable domain, with remaining parts taken from reference TRBV11-2 and TRBJ1-2, reads EAGVAQSPRYKIIEKRQSVAFWCNPISGHATLYWYQQILGQGPKLLIQFQNNGVVDDSQLPKDRFSAERLKGVDSTLKIQPAKLEDSAVYLCASSLKAGEGYGYTFGSGTRLTVV.

This clone appeared a few times. The chain links TRBV21-1 to TRBJ1-1. TRBV21-1 is designated a pseudogene. This CDR3 is built from 18 residues. CDR3 DNA sequence: TGTGCCAGCAGCAAAGAAGGGGATGAGCAGGGAGAGGACACTGAAGCTTTCTTT. Its translation is CASSKEGDEQGEDTEAFF.

This clone was picked up a small number of times. The chain combines TRBV5-1 with TRBJ2-1; a weak D match, TRBD2 (5 bases). Germline CDR1 and CDR2: SGHRS and YFSETQ. The CDR3 has 16 residues. V dropped 3 bases and J dropped 1 base, with 14 bases sitting between them. Here the CDR3 DNA reads TGCGCCAGCAGCTCGCTCGGCAGCGGTTCCTACAATGAGCAGTTCTTC. This translates into CASSSLGSGSYNEQFF.

The chain employs TRBV13 and TRBJ1-1; D is possibly TRBD1 (5 bases). Between the trimmed V and J ends, which lost 6 bases and 0 bases, there was a span of 20 bases. There are 17 residues in the CDR3. The V gene's germline CDR1 is PRHDT and CDR2 FYEKMQ (reference sequence). CDR3 in DNA: TGTGCCAGCAGAACAACCGGGACCGACTATATGAACACTGAAGCTTTCTTT. This encodes CASRTTGTDYMNTEAFF.

V is TRBV10-1 and J is TRBJ2-2, with D hard to call. With 0 bases removed from V and 10 bases from J, the gap between germline ends came to 15 bases. The CDR3 runs 15 residues. Germline assignment: CDR1 WNHNN and CDR2 SYGVQD (reference sequence). CDR3 residues: CASSESTVRFEELFF. The CDR3 DNA follows: TGCGCCAGCAGTGAGTCGACGGTCCGGTTCGAGGAGCTGTTTTTT.

The rearrangement links TRBV5-1 to TRBJ2-2; 10 positions agree with TRBD1. Germline values: CDR1 SGHRS, CDR2 YFSETQ. V gave up 4 bases and J gave up 10 bases; unmatched junction bases: 7. This CDR3 is built from 14 residues. CDR3: CASSLGQGFEELFF. The CDR3 coding sequence is TGCGCCAGCAGCCTGGGACAGGGGTTTGAGGAGCTGTTTTTT.

The rearrangement uses TRBV30 and TRBJ1-5, with 9 nucleotides matching TRBD1. Germline V CDR1 and CDR2: GTSNPN, SVGIG (reference sequence). Trimming removed 5 bases from V and 6 bases from J; junction bases left unmatched: 5. The CDR3 is 13 amino acids. The CDR3 DNA follows: TGTGCCTGGGCCGGGACAGGGTTTCAGCCCCAGCATTTT. Translation gives CAWAGTGFQPQHF. Based on the CDR3 plus reference TRBV30 and TRBJ1-5, the full variable domain is SQTIHQWPATLVQPVGSPLSLECTVEGTSNPNLYWYRQAAGRGLQLLFYSVGIGQISSEVPQNLSASRPQDRQFILSSKKLLLSDSGFYLCAWAGTGFQPQHFGDGTRLSIL.

V is TRBV6-1 and J is TRBJ1-6; D gene uncertain. CDR1 and CDR2 from the germline V gene are MNHNS and SASEGT. V lost 1 base and J lost 7, with 11 bases in between. There are 15 residues in the CDR3. Written as DNA, the CDR3 is TGTGCCAGCAGTGAAGAGAGACTGGGCAATTCACCCCTCCACTTT. It codes for CASSEERLGNSPLHF.

CDR3 residues: CASSLPDRGGNYEQYF. CDR3 DNA sequence: TGCGCCAGCAGCTTACCTGACAGGGGAGGTAACTACGAGCAGTACTTC. This chain uses TRBV5-1 with TRBJ2-7; 8 nucleotides match TRBD1. V shed 2 bases, J shed 3 bases, and the junction held 10 bases outside the gene matches. Germline-derived CDR1 and CDR2 are SGHRS and YFSETQ. CDR3 length equals 16 residues.

The table lists this clone with a count of one. The J gene is TRBJ1-5, the V gene TRBV7-9, with 7 bases that match TRBD1. V trimming: 1 base; J trimming: 5 bases; junction bases outside the gene matches: 2. This CDR3 has 14 amino acids. Germline CDR1 is SEHNR and CDR2 is FQNEAQ (reference sequence). CDR3 sequence: CASSLGGTDQPQHF. For the CDR3, the DNA is TGTGCCAGCAGCTTAGGGGGGACAGATCAGCCCCAGCATTTT.

This sequence joins TRBV6-6 and TRBJ1-6; 11 bases are shared with TRBD1. The CDR3 runs 15 residues. Per germline, CDR1 MNHNY and CDR2 SVGAGI (reference sequence). J was trimmed by 10 bases and V by 5 bases; bases with no gene match: 7. The CDR3: CASSPQDRGQSPLHF. CDR3 DNA: TGTGCCAGCAGTCCCCAGGACAGGGGGCAATCACCCCTCCACTTT.

The CDR3 DNA sequence: TGCGCCAGCAGCTTGGGCAGAGGGGCTGGTTACAATGAGCAGTTCTTC. This gives the protein CASSLGRGAGYNEQFF. V and J are TRBV5-1 and TRBJ2-1, with D possibly being TRBD1 or TRBD2 (5 bases each). The CDR3 covers 16 residues. Per the germline V gene, CDR1 is SGHRS and CDR2 is YFSETQ. The V and J ends lost 0 bases and 4 bases respectively, with 14 bases between them. Together with reference TRBV5-1 and TRBJ2-1, the CDR3 gives the full variable domain: KAGVTQTPRYLIKTRGQQVTLSCSPISGHRSVSWYQQTPGQGLQFLFEYFSETQRNKGNFPGRFSGRQFSNSRSEMNVSTLELGDSALYLCASSLGRGAGYNEQFFGPGTRLTVL.

The V call is TRBV5-1, the J call TRBJ2-7; 13 bases align to TRBD2. Germline loops: CDR1 SGHRS, CDR2 YFSETQ. This CDR3 contains 17 residues. The V segment lost 0 bases and the J segment 0 bases; nucleotides outside the gene matches: 3. The CDR3 region is CASSLGGLAGDSYEQYF. The DNA for the CDR3 is TGCGCCAGCAGCTTGGGAGGACTAGCGGGGGACTCCTACGAGCAGTACTTC.

The chain carries TRBV5-1 and TRBJ2-7, with TRBD1 matching over 9 bases. V lost 3 bases and J lost 0; bases outside the gene matches: 4. This CDR3 has 15 residues. Germline V gene data show CDR1 as SGHRS and CDR2 as YFSETQ. The CDR3 bases are TGCGCCAGCAGCTCGGGGGACAGGGTCTCCTACGAGCAGTACTTC. Translation: CASSSGDRVSYEQYF.